This T cell receptor beta chain comes out of a study of response to subunit inactivated influenza vaccine. Study outcomes and limitations: The study's authors posited that every seasonal influenza vaccination enlists few new T cells.

Using its own MiXCR run on the RT-PCR reads, TCRdb lists one record per CDR3 protein. The sample lists about 650,000 distinct CDR3 sequences; around 16% were seen once. In this sample, this clonotype turned up a few times. The antigen remains undetermined. Germline V gives CDR1 SEHNR, CDR2 FQNEAQ (reference sequence). There are 13 residues in the CDR3. The V end lost 5 bases, the J end lost 5 bases, and 9 bases lay between the germline ends. This sample comprised PBMCs from blood, obtained 12 days after vaccination. The TCR was taken from a man in his forties or fifties who received an inactivated influenza vaccine. The chain employs TRBV7-9 and TRBJ2-2; D gene ambiguous. CDR3 protein: CASSQKVTGELFF. CDR3 nucleotide sequence: TGTGCCAGCAGCCAAAAGGTTACCGGGGAGCTGTTTTTT.